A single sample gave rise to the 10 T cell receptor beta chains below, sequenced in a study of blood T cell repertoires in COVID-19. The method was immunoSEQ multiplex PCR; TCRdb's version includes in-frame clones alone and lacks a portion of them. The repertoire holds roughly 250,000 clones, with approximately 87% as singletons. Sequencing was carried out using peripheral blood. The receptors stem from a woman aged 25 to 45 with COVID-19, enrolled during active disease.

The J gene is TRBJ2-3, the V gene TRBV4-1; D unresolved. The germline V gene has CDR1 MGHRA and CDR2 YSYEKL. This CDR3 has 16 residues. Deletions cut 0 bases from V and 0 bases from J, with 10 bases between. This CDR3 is CASSQEQSPSTDTQYF. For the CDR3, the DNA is TGCGCCAGCAGCCAAGAACAGTCGCCAAGCACAGATACGCAGTATTTT.

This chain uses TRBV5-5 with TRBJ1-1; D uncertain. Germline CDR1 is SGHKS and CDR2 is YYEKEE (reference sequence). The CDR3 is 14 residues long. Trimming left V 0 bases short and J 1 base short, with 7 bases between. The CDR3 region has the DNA TGTGCCAGCAGCTTGGAACAGTCGAACACTGAAGCTTTCTTT. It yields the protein CASSLEQSNTEAFF.

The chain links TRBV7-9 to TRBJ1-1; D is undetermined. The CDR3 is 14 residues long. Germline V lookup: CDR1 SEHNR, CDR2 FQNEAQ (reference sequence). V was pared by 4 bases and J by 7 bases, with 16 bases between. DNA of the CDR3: TGTGCCAGCAGCTCCCCGGCCAGTCCGGGTGAAGCTTTCTTT. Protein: CASSSPASPGEAFF.

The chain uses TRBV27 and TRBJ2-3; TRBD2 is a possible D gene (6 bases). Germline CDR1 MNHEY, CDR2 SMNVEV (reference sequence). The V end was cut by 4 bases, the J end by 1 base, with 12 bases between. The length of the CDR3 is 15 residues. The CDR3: CASSYQGLRTDTQYF. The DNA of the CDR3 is TGTGCCAGCAGTTACCAGGGACTCCGCACAGATACGCAGTATTTT.

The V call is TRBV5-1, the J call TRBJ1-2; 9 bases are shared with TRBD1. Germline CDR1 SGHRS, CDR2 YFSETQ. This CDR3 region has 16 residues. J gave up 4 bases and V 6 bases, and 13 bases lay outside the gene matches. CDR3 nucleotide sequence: TGCGCCAGCAAGGGGATCCTCGCACAGGGGGCCTATGGCTACACCTTC. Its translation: CASKGILAQGAYGYTF.

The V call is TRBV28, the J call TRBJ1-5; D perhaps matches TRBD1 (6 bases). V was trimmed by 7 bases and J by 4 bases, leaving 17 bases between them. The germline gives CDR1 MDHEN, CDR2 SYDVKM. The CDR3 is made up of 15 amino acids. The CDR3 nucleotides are TGTGCCAGCACTCAACAGGGTCTCTTTAATCAGCCCCAGCATTTT. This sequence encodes CASTQQGLFNQPQHF.

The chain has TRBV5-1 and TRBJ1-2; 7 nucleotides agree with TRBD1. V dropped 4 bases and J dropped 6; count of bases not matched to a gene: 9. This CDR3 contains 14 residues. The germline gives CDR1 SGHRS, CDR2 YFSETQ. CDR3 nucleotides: TGCGCCAGCAGCCTGTTACAGGGGTCGAATGGCTACACCTTC. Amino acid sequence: CASSLLQGSNGYTF.

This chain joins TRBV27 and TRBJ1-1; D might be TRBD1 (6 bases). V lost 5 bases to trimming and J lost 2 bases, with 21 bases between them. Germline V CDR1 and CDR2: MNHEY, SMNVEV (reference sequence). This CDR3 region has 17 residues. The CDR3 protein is CASSPYNPWTVNTEAFF. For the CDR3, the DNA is TGTGCCAGCAGTCCCTATAACCCTTGGACAGTAAACACTGAAGCTTTCTTT.

CDR3 sequence: CASSQDVAGGPRNVETQYF. The CDR3 region has the DNA TGCGCCAGCAGCCAGGACGTAGCGGGGGGGCCTAGGAATGTGGAGACCCAGTACTTC. The gene calls are TRBV4-1 and TRBJ2-5, with 11 nucleotides matching TRBD2. After removal of 3 bases from V and 5 bases from J, the junction contained 17 bases not matched to a gene. CDR1 and CDR2 from the germline V gene are MGHRA and YSYEKL. The CDR3 is 19 amino acids.

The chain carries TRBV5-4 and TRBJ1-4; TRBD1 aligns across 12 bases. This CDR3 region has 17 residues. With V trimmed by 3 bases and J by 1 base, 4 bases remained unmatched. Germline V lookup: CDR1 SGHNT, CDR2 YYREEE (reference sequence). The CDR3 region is CASSWDRGPLTNEKLFF. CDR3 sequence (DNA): TGTGCCAGCAGCTGGGACAGGGGGCCTTTAACTAATGAAAAACTGTTTTTT.